This T cell receptor (beta chain) was captured by sequencing in a study of cytomegalovirus exposure and HLA in healthy donors. CDR3 length equals 16 residues. Germline values: CDR1 MNHEY, CDR2 SMNVEV (reference sequence). Trimming removed 1 base from V and 2 bases from J; junction bases left unmatched: 6. All donors participated as healthy donors of bone marrow. A note on this clone: What it recognizes is unknown.

Study-wide results and caveats: Later work found that TCR association rates differed between HLA loci; DRB1 had the most and HLA-C the fewest. Sequencing likely generated an artifact that appeared as a cluster of highly shared sequence variants. In a later analysis, parvovirus B19, influenza, CMV and Epstein-Barr virus appeared linked to several top co-occurrence clusters.

PCR was performed using 60 Vbeta and 13 Jbeta primers. Assay: immunoSEQ multiplex PCR; the TCRdb copy retains only in-frame clones and omits some. The sample holds about 120,000 clones, roughly 80% seen once. This sequence originates from a female donor in good health and CMV-seropositive. What was sequenced was PBMCs. V gene TRBV27 combines with J gene TRBJ2-7, with 9 bases aligning to TRBD1. As DNA, the CDR3 is TGTGCCAGCAGTTTATATCGGGACAGGGTGACCTACGAGCAGTACTTC. Translating it yields CASSLYRDRVTYEQYF.